One and the same sample provided the 10 T cell receptor beta chains below, sequenced in a study of blood T cell repertoires in COVID-19. Libraries were prepared by immunoSEQ multiplex PCR; TCRdb keeps only in-frame clonotypes and omits some of them. The sample includes hundreds of thousands of clones, 89% of them seen just once. Material for sequencing was PBMCs or T cells enriched from blood (not recorded which). The receptors originated from a woman aged 40 to 49 who had recovered from COVID-19.

The chain couples TRBV29-1 to TRBJ1-1; 7 bases are a match to TRBD1. CDR1 is SQVTM, CDR2 ANQGSEA, per germline. This CDR3 is built from 13 residues. Losses at the gene ends were 7 bases for V and 2 bases for J; bases not matched to a gene: 7. The CDR3 DNA reads TGCAGCGCCGCGGGACAGATTAACACTGAAGCTTTCTTT. It is translated as CSAAGQINTEAFF.

The chain uses TRBV7-3 and TRBJ1-5; unclear D gene. This CDR3 is built from 14 residues. V lost 1 base to trimming and J lost 2 bases, with 6 bases between them. Germline-derived CDR1 and CDR2 are SGHTA and FQGTGA. This CDR3 is CASSLNGGNQPQHF. The CDR3 DNA follows: TGTGCCAGCAGCTTAAACGGTGGCAATCAGCCCCAGCATTTT.

This chain connects TRBV29-1 to TRBJ1-3; D is unresolved. This CDR3 region has 13 residues. The V end was cut by 3 bases, the J end by 1 base, with 7 bases between. Germline V lookup: CDR1 SQVTM, CDR2 ANQGSEA. The CDR3 here is CSVEPGSGNTIYF. For the CDR3, the DNA is TGCAGCGTTGAGCCAGGATCTGGAAACACCATATATTTT.

The V call is TRBV6-6, the J call TRBJ2-1; D is perhaps TRBD2 (6 bases). V shed 8 bases and J shed 0 bases, with 8 bases lying between them. The germline V gene has CDR1 MNHNY and CDR2 SVGAGI (reference sequence). There are 13 residues in the CDR3. CDR3 DNA sequence: TGTGCCAGCGGGGACTCCTCCTACAATGAGCAGTTCTTC. This codes for CASGDSSYNEQFF.

CDR3 amino acids: CASSNRDLSYEQYF. CDR3 bases: TGTGCCAGCAGTAACAGGGATTTATCCTACGAGCAGTACTTC. The rearrangement links TRBV6-5 to TRBJ2-7; possible D gene TRBD1, 6 bases. The CDR3 has 14 residues. The germline gives CDR1 MNHEY, CDR2 SVGAGI. Trimming cost V 5 bases and J 1 base, with 12 bases left between them.

The gene calls are TRBV7-9 and TRBJ1-2, with TRBD1 matching over 7 bases. The CDR3 is made up of 14 amino acids. Germline V gives CDR1 SEHNR, CDR2 FQNEAQ (reference sequence). Trimming removed 5 bases from V and 5 bases from J; junction bases left unmatched: 8. CDR3 region: CASSPQTGLYGYTF. In DNA form, the CDR3 reads TGTGCCAGCAGCCCACAGACAGGGCTTTATGGCTACACCTTC. Combining the CDR3 with reference TRBV7-9 and TRBJ1-2 gives the whole variable domain DTGVSQNPRHKITKRGQNVTFRCDPISEHNRLYWYRQTLGQGPEFLTYFQNEAQLEKSRLLSDRFSAERPKGSFSTLEIQRTEQGDSAMYLCASSPQTGLYGYTFGSGTRLTVV.

The V and J genes are TRBV19 and TRBJ1-6; maybe TRBD1 (5 bases). V gave up 5 bases and J gave up 9 bases, with 14 bases separating them. The CDR3 contains 14 residues. In germline, CDR1 is LNHDA, CDR2 SQIVND (reference sequence). The CDR3 is CASSLQGLSSPLHF. The CDR3 nucleotides read TGTGCCAGTAGTCTCCAGGGCCTTAGTTCACCCCTCCACTTT. The entire variable domain, with the rest obtained from reference TRBV19 and TRBJ1-6, is as follows: DGGITQSPKYLFRKEGQNVTLSCEQNLNHDAMYWYRQDPGQGLRLIYYSQIVNDFQKGDIAEGYSVSREKKESFPLTVTSAQKNPTAFYLCASSLQGLSSPLHFGNGTRLTVT.

In DNA, the CDR3 is TGTGCCAGCAGTTTGGGGGGGCCAACGGGCTCTGGAAACACCATATATTTT. Its translation is CASSLGGPTGSGNTIYF. J is TRBJ1-3 and V is TRBV13, with a tentative D call TRBD1 (6 bases). Trimming removed 6 bases from V and 0 bases from J, with 18 bases in between. The CDR3 spans 17 residues. The germline gives CDR1 PRHDT, CDR2 FYEKMQ (reference sequence). Full variable domain (rest looked up from reference TRBV13 and TRBJ1-3): AAGVIQSPRHLIKEKRETATLKCYPIPRHDTVYWYQQGPGQDPQFLISFYEKMQSDKGSIPDRFSAQQFSDYHSELNMSSLELGDSALYFCASSLGGPTGSGNTIYFGEGSWLTVV.

The chain has TRBV7-2 and TRBJ1-1, with D maybe TRBD1 (5 bases). The CDR3 covers 15 residues. V shed 2 bases and J shed 5 bases, with 15 bases lying between them. Looked up from germline, CDR1 is SGHTA and CDR2 is FQGNSA. The CDR3 reads CASSLPSGGKTEAFF. The CDR3 nucleotides read TGTGCCAGCAGCTTACCCTCTGGGGGGAAGACTGAAGCTTTCTTT. Full variable domain (remainder filled in from reference TRBV7-2 and TRBJ1-1): GAGVSQSPSNKVTEKGKDVELRCDPISGHTALYWYRQSLGQGLEFLIYFQGNSAPDKSGLPSDRFSAERTGGSVSTLTIQRTQQEDSAVYLCASSLPSGGKTEAFFGQGTRLTVV.

This rearrangement joins TRBV19 to TRBJ2-3, with 8 bases identical to TRBD2. The CDR3 contains 16 residues. Germline CDR1 and CDR2: LNHDA and SQIVND (reference sequence). V was clipped by 4 bases and J by 2 bases; unmatched bases: 8. CDR3 region: CASSKLLADFTDTQYF. The CDR3 DNA sequence: TGTGCCAGTAGTAAATTACTAGCGGACTTCACAGATACGCAGTATTTT.